Each of the 8 T cell receptor beta chains below was sequenced from the same sample in a study of T cells after yellow fever vaccination. TCRdb fed the 5' RACE reads into MiXCR, producing one record per CDR3 protein. The data hold about 150,000 distinct CDR3 sequences, with 5% to 7.5% observed a single time. Material: CD4+ T cells sorted from PBMCs, obtained 10 days after the yellow fever booster vaccination. These TCRs come from a man aged 25 to 40 who received the YFV17D yellow fever vaccine.

This clonotype came up many times. This sequence joins TRBV6-5 and TRBJ2-1; 9 bases match TRBD2. Germline V lookup: CDR1 MNHEY, CDR2 SVGAGI. The CDR3 is 14 amino acids. The V segment lost 6 bases and the J segment 5 bases; nucleotides outside the gene matches: 5. The CDR3 region has the DNA TGTGCCAGCAGGAGGGGGACTAGCAACAATGAGCAGTTCTTC. Residues: CASRRGTSNNEQFF.

This clonotype has more than one count but fewer than ten. This rearrangement joins TRBV12-3 or TRBV12-4 to TRBJ2-3; 10 nucleotides align to TRBD2. V lost 6 bases to trimming and J lost 1 base; unmatched junction nucleotides: 7. The CDR3 runs 16 residues. Here the CDR3 DNA reads TGTGCCAGCAGGACTAGCGGGTTCAAGGGCACAGATACGCAGTATTTT. Its translation is CASRTSGFKGTDTQYF.

This clonotype was seen more than once but under ten times. The chain joins TRBV7-6 to TRBJ2-7; 10 positions agree with TRBD1. CDR3 size: 14 residues. V was clipped by 5 bases and J by 7 bases; unmatched bases: 8. Germline values: CDR1 SGHVS, CDR2 FNYEAQ. CDR3 DNA: TGTGCCAGCAGCCCAGGACAGGGGGAGGGTGAGCAGTACTTC. It is translated as CASSPGQGEGEQYF.

The chain has TRBV12-3 or TRBV12-4 and TRBJ1-1; TRBD1 matches at 7 bases. This CDR3 contains 13 residues. Germline trimming cut 10 bases from V and 4 bases from J; bases unmatched to any gene: 9. In DNA form, the CDR3 reads TGTGCCATCTCAACAGGGGTCGTCACTGAAGCTTTCTTT. It specifies CAISTGVVTEAFF.

This clonotype was detected ten times or more. The V gene is TRBV20-1, the J gene TRBJ2-7; D is possibly TRBD1 (6 bases). The CDR3 totals 14 residues. V shed 6 bases and J shed 0 bases, with 15 bases lying between them. The V gene's germline CDR1 is DFQATT and CDR2 SNEGSKA (reference sequence). The CDR3 DNA is TGCAGTGCCCACCGGACAGTTAGCTCCTACGAGCAGTACTTC. Its translation is CSAHRTVSSYEQYF.

The rearrangement joins TRBV10-1 to TRBJ2-7; the D gene is possibly TRBD2 (6 bases). The CDR3 consists of 12 residues. The V gene's germline CDR1 is WNHNN and CDR2 SYGVQD (reference sequence). Deletions cut 3 bases from V and 6 bases from J, with 9 bases between. CDR3 nucleotides: TGCGCCAGCAGTGACGGACTATTCGAGCAGTACTTC. It encodes CASSDGLFEQYF.

The J gene is TRBJ2-5, the V gene TRBV5-4; 11 bases match TRBD1. Trimming cost V 4 bases and J 4 bases; bases outside gene matches: 9. Germline V lookup: CDR1 SGHNT, CDR2 YYREEE (reference sequence). The CDR3 contains 16 residues. The DNA for the CDR3 is TGTGCCAGCAGCCCGGGCCGGGACAGGGGGGGAGAGACCCAGTACTTC. Its protein product is CASSPGRDRGGETQYF.

This clonotype was counted many times. The V call is TRBV2, the J call TRBJ2-7; a possible D gene is TRBD2 (6 bases). The CDR3 sequence is 13 residues long. Germline V gene data show CDR1 as SNHLY and CDR2 as FYNNEI. V lost 5 bases, J lost 2 bases, and 10 bases lay in between. DNA of the CDR3: TGTGCCAGCAGTTCGGGGGAGGCCTACGAGCAGTACTTC. It is translated as CASSSGEAYEQYF.